This entry is about one TCR beta chain. Germline loops: CDR1 MNHEY, CDR2 SMNVEV (reference sequence). The CDR3 runs to 15 residues. The V end was cut by 10 bases, the J end by 3 bases, with 19 bases between. CD45RO-negative CD8 cells positively selected for CCR7 made up the naive population, which excluded terminally differentiated effector memory CD45RA+ cells. The data were produced by immunoSEQ multiplex PCR, yet TCRdb's version contains in-frame clones alone and is incomplete. The sample lists some 2.1 million clones, around 93% occurring once. The sample originates from a study of shared clonotypes between healthy human individuals.

The rearrangement joins TRBV27 to TRBJ2-1, with a weak D call TRBD1 (6 bases). The sample comprised naive CD8+ T cells from PBMCs. This clonotype originated in a man aged 18 to 35 in good health. Some clones in this sample may be carry-over from other donors' samples. CDR3 nucleotides: TGTGCCACCCTACCACAGGGAAACGGCTACAATGAGCAGTTCTTC. This translates into CATLPQGNGYNEQFF.